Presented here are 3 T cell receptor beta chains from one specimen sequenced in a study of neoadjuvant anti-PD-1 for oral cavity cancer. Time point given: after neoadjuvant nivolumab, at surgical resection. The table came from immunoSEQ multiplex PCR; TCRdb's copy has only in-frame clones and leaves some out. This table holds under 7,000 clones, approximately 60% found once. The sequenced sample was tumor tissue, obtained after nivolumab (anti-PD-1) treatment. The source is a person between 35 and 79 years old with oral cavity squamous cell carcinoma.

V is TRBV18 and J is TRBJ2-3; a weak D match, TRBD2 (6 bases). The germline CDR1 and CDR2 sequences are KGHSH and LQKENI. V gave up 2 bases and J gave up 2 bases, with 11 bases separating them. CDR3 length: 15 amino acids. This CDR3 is CASSPTGLNTDTQYF. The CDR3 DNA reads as TGTGCCAGCTCACCAACGGGACTGAACACAGATACGCAGTATTTT.

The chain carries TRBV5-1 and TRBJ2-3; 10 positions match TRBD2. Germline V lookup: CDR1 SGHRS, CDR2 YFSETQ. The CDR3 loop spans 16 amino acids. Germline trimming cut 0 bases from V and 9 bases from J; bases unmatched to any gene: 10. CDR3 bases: TGCGCCAGCAGCTTGGAGGCTAGCGGGAGTCCGCTCACGCAGTATTTT. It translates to CASSLEASGSPLTQYF.

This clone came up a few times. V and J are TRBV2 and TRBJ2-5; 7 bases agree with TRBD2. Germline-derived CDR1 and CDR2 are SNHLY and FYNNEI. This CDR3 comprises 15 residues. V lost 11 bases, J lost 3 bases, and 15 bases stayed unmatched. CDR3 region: CAQRGGSLGEETQYF. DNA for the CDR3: TGTGCCCAGCGGGGCGGATCCCTGGGGGAAGAGACCCAGTACTTC.